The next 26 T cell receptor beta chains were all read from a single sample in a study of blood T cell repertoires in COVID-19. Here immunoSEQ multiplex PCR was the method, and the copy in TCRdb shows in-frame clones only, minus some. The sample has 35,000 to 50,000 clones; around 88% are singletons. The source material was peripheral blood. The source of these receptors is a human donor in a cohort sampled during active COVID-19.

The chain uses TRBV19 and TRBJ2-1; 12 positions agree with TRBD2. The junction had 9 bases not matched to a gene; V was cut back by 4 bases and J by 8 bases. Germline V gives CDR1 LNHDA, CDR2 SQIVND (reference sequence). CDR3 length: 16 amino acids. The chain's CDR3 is CASSSLRTSGKYEQFF. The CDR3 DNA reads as TGTGCCAGTAGTAGCCTCAGGACTAGCGGGAAGTATGAGCAGTTCTTC.

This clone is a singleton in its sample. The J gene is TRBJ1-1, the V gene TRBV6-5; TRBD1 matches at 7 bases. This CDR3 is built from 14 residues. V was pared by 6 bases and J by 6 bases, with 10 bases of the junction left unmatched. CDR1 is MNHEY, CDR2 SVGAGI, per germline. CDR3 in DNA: TGTGCCAGCAGGAGGAGACCGGGACAGTCTGAAGCTTTCTTT. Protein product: CASRRRPGQSEAFF.

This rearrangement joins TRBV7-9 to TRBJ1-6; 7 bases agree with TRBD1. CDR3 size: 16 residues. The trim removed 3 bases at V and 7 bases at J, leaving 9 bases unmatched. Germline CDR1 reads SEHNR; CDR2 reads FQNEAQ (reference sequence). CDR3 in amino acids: CASSFRQGSKNSPLHF. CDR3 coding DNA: TGTGCCAGCAGCTTTCGACAGGGATCGAAGAATTCACCCCTCCACTTT.

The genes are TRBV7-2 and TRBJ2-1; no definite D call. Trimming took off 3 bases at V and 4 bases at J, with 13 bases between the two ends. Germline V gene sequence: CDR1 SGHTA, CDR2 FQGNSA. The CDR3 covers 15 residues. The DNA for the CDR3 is TGTGCCAGCAGCTTTGATAGCCCCCAATACAATGAGCAGTTCTTC. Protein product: CASSFDSPQYNEQFF.

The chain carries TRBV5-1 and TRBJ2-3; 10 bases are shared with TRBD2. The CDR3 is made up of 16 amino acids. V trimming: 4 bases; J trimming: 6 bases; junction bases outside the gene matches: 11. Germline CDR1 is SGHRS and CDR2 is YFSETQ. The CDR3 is CASSPFELAGVDTQYF. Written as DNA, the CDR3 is TGCGCCAGCAGCCCTTTTGAGCTAGCGGGAGTGGATACGCAGTATTTT.

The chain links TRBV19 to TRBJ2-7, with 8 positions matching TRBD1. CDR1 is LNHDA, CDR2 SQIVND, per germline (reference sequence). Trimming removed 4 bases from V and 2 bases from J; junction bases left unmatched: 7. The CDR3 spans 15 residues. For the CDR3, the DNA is TGTGCCAGTAGTACCCCGGGACAGGCAACCTACGAGCAGTACTTC. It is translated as CASSTPGQATYEQYF.

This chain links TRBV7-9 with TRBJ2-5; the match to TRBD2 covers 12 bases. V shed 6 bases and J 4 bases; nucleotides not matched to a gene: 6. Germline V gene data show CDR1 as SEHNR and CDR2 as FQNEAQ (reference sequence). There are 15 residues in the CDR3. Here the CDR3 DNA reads TGTGCCAGCAGGGGCCTAGCGGGAGGGTTAGAGACCCAGTACTTC. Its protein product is CASRGLAGGLETQYF.

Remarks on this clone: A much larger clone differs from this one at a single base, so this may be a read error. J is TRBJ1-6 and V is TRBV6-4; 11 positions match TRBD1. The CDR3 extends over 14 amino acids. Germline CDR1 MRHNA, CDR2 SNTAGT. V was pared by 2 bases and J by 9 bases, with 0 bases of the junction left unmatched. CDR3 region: CASSDGTGGSPLHF. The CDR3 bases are TGTGCCAGCAGTGACGGGACAGGGGGTTCACCCCTCCACTTT.

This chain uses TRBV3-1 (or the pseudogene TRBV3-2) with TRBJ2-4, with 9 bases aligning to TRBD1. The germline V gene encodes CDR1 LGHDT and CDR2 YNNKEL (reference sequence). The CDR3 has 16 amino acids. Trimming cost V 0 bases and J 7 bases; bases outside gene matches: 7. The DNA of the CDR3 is TGTGCCAGCAGCCAAGAAACAGGGGGCGCTAGGAACATTCAGTACTTC. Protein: CASSQETGGARNIQYF.

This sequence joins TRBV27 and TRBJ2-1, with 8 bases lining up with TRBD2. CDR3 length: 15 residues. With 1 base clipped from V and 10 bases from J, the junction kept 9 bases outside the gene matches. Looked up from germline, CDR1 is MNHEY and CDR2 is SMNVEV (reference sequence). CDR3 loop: CASSLLAGQSKEQFF. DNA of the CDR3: TGTGCCAGCAGTTTATTAGCGGGGCAAAGCAAGGAGCAGTTCTTC.

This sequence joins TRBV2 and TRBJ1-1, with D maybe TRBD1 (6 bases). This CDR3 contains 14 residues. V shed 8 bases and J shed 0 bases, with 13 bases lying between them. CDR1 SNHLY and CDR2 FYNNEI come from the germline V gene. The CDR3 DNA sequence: TGTGCCAGCTACCTACAGGGTTTGAACACTGAAGCTTTCTTT. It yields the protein CASYLQGLNTEAFF.

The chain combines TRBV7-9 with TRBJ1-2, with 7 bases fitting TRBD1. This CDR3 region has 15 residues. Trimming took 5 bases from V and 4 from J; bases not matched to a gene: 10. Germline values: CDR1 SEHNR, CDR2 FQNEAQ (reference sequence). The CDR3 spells CASSLRDSHGYGYTF. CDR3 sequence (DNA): TGTGCCAGCAGCCTCCGGGACAGTCACGGCTATGGCTACACCTTC.

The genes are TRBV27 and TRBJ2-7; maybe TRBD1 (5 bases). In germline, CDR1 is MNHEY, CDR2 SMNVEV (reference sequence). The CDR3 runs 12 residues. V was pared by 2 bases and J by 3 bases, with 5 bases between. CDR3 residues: CASSLRGYEQYF. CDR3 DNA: TGTGCCAGCAGTTTAAGGGGCTACGAGCAGTACTTC.

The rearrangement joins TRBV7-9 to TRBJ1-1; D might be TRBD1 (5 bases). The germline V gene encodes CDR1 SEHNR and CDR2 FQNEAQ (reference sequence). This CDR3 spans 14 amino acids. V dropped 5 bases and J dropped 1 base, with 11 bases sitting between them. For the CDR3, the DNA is TGTGCCAGCAGCCGTGACGGGGGGAACACTGAAGCTTTCTTT. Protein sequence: CASSRDGGNTEAFF.

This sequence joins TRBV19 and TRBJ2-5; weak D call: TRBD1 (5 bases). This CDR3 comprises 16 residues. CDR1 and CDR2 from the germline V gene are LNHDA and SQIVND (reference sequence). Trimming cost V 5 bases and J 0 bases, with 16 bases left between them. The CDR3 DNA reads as TGTGCCAGTAGTCTGAGACAGTCTACTTACCAAGAGACCCAGTACTTC. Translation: CASSLRQSTYQETQYF.

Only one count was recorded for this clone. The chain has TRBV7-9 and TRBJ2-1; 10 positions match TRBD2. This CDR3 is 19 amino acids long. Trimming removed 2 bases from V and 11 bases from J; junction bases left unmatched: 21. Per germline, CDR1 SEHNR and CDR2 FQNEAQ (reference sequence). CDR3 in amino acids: CASSLWGRGAGGFRGKQFF. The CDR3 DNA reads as TGTGCCAGCAGCTTATGGGGGCGGGGAGCGGGAGGGTTTAGGGGAAAGCAGTTCTTC. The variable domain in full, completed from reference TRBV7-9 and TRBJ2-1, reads DTGVSQNPRHKITKRGQNVTFRCDPISEHNRLYWYRQTLGQGPEFLTYFQNEAQLEKSRLLSDRFSAERPKGSFSTLEIQRTEQGDSAMYLCASSLWGRGAGGFRGKQFFGPGTRLTVL.

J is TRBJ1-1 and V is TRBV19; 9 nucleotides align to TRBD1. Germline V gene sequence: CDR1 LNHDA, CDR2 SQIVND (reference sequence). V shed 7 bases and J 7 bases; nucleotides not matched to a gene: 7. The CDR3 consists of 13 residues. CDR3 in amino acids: CASTGTGIGEAFF. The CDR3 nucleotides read TGTGCCAGTACAGGGACAGGGATAGGTGAAGCTTTCTTT.

In nucleotides, the CDR3 is TGCGCCAGCAGCTTGTGGGGAGAAGGCACTGAAGCTTTCTTT. Amino acids: CASSLWGEGTEAFF. V is TRBV5-1 and J is TRBJ1-1; D uncertain. The CDR3 loop spans 14 amino acids. Trimming stripped 1 base from V and 4 bases from J, with 11 bases between. CDR1 and CDR2 from the germline V gene are SGHRS and YFSETQ.

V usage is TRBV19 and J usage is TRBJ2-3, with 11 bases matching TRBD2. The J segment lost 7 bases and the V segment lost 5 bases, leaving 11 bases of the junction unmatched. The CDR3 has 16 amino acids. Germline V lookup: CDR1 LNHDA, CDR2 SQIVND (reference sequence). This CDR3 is CASSARLAGTNNTQYF. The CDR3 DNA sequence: TGTGCCAGTAGTGCAAGACTAGCGGGGACTAACAATACGCAGTATTTT.

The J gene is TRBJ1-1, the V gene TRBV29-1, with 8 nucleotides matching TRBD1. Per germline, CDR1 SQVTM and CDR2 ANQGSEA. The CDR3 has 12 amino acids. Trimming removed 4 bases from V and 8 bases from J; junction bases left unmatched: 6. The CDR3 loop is CSVGQGLGEAFF. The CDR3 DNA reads TGCAGCGTTGGACAGGGGCTGGGGGAAGCTTTCTTT.

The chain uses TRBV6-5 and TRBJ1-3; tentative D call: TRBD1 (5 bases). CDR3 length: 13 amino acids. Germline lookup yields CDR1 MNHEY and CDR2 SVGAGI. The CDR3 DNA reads TGTGTGGCGGGGCTCCTAGATGGAAACACCATATATTTT. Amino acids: CVAGLLDGNTIYF.

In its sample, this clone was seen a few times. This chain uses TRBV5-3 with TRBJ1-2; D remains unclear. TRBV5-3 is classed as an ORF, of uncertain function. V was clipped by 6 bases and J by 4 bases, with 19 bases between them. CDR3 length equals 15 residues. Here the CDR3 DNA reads TGTGCCAGAAAGTACTACCCTGGGGAGCTCTATGGCTACACCTTC. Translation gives CARKYYPGELYGYTF.

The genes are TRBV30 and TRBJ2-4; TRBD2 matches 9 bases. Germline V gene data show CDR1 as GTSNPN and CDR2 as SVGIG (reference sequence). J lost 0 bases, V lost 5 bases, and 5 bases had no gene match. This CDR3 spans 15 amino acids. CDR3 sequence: CAWDAGGPAKNIQYF. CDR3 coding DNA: TGTGCCTGGGACGCGGGAGGGCCAGCCAAAAACATTCAGTACTTC.

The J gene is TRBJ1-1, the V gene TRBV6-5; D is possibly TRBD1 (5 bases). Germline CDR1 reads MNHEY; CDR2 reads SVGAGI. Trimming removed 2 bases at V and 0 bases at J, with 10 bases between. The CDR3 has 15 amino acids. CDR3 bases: TGTGCCAGCAGTTACCAGGGAGGGATGAACACTGAAGCTTTCTTT. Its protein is CASSYQGGMNTEAFF.

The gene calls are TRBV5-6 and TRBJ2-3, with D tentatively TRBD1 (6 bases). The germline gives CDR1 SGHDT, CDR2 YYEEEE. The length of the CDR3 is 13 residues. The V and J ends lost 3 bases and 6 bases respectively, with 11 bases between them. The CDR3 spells CASSSAGADTQYF. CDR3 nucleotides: TGTGCCAGCAGCTCCGCAGGGGCGGATACGCAGTATTTT.

Written as DNA, the CDR3 is TGTGCCAGCAGTTCTCTAGCGGGAGCACCAGATACGCAGTATTTT. Residues: CASSSLAGAPDTQYF. The chain has TRBV27 and TRBJ2-3, with 10 bases lining up with TRBD2. The germline V gene encodes CDR1 MNHEY and CDR2 SMNVEV (reference sequence). The CDR3 totals 15 residues. V lost 4 bases to trimming and J lost 4 bases; unmatched junction nucleotides: 5.